Shown below are 6 T cell receptor beta chains from a single sample sequenced in a study of radiotherapy plus CTLA-4 blockade in lung cancer (dated by TCRdb to between 2017 and 2018). Library preparation employed the immunoSEQ multiplex PCR assay. TCRdb took over this immuneACCESS table, retaining in-frame rearrangements with V and J assigned. Such tables are incomplete; in checked studies, under half of the missing clones stem from an unresolved V gene, and the remainder is unexplained. Across this sample there are more than 90,000 clones, with approximately 86% seen only once. 4% to 6% of the sample rests with the top ten. The specimen was peripheral blood, collected from a patient treated with radiotherapy plus ipilimumab. These receptors originate from a human donor with non-small cell lung cancer that progressed on radiotherapy plus ipilimumab.

The chain couples TRBV5-4 to TRBJ2-7; 11 bases are a match to TRBD2. From germline, CDR1 is SGHNT and CDR2 YYREEE (reference sequence). The V segment lost 1 base and the J segment 6 bases; nucleotides outside the gene matches: 3. The CDR3 is 14 residues long. The chain's CDR3 is CASSLNSGRAEQYF. The DNA for the CDR3 is TGTGCCAGCAGCTTGAATAGCGGGAGGGCCGAGCAGTACTTC.

The chain couples TRBV5-1 to TRBJ2-2; no clear D gene. V lost 4 bases and J 2 bases, leaving 6 bases between the germline ends. This CDR3 comprises 13 residues. Germline loops: CDR1 SGHRS, CDR2 YFSETQ. CDR3 DNA sequence: TGCGCCAGCAGCCCGGCTAACACCGGGGAGCTGTTTTTT. Translating gives CASSPANTGELFF.

Written as DNA, the CDR3 is TGTGCCAGTAGTTTCCCAGGGGGCGCTTTGTCTGGAAACACCATATATTTT. As protein: CASSFPGGALSGNTIYF. The chain joins TRBV19 to TRBJ1-3; TRBD1 matches 8 bases. V dropped 5 bases and J dropped 1; count of bases not matched to a gene: 10. Germline lookup yields CDR1 LNHDA and CDR2 SQIVND (reference sequence). The CDR3 extends over 17 amino acids.

The J gene is TRBJ1-4, the V gene TRBV6-1, with D tentatively TRBD1 (5 bases). From germline, CDR1 is MNHNS and CDR2 SASEGT. The CDR3 has 15 residues. V lost 4 bases and J lost 8, with 17 bases in between. This chain's CDR3 is CASSGAGREWEKLFF. The CDR3, as DNA: TGTGCCAGCAGTGGCGCGGGGCGGGAATGGGAAAAACTGTTTTTT.

This clone was detected once. This chain links TRBV10-1 with TRBJ2-7, with TRBD2 as a possible D gene (6 bases). Trimming took off 2 bases at V and 6 bases at J, with 11 bases between the two ends. The CDR3 is made up of 13 amino acids. Per germline, CDR1 WNHNN and CDR2 SYGVQD (reference sequence). Written as DNA, the CDR3 is TGCGCCAGCAGTGAGAAGCGGGCTTTCGAGCAGTACTTC. Translating gives CASSEKRAFEQYF.

This chain connects TRBV30 to TRBJ2-5; TRBD2 aligns across 10 bases. This CDR3 has 16 amino acids. The V segment lost 2 bases and the J segment 2 bases; nucleotides outside the gene matches: 8. The germline V gene has CDR1 GTSNPN and CDR2 SVGIG (reference sequence). CDR3 DNA sequence: TGTGCCTGGAGTCCTTGGACTAGCGGAGTTCAAGAGACCCAGTACTTC. Protein: CAWSPWTSGVQETQYF.